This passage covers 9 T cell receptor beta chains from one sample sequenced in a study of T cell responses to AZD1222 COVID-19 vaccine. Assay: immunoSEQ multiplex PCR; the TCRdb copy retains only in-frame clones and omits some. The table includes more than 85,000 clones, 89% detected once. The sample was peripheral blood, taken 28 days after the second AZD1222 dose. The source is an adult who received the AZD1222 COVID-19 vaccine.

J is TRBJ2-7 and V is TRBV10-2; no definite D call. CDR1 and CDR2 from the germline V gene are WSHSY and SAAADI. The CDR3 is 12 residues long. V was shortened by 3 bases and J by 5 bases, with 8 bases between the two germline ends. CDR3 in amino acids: CASSDRYNEQYF. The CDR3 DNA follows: TGCGCCAGCAGTGATCGATACAACGAGCAGTACTTC.

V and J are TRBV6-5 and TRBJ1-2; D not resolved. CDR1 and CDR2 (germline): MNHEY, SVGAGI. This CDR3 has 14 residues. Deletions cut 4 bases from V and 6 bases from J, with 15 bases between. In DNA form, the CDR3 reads TGTGCCAGCAGTTTAACTCCGGGATCTCATGGCTACACCTTC. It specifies CASSLTPGSHGYTF.

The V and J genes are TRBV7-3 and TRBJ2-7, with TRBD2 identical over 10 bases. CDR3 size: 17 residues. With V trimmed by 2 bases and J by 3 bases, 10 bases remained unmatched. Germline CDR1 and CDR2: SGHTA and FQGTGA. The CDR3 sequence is CASSLQAGGPVHYEQYF. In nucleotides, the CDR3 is TGTGCCAGCAGCTTACAAGCGGGAGGGCCTGTTCACTACGAGCAGTACTTC.

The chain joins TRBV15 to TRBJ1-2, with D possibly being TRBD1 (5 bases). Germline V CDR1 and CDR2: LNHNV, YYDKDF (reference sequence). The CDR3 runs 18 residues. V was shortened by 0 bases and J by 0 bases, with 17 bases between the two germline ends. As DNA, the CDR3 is TGTGCCACCAGCAGAGATGTAGGGGCGGGACGGACTAACTATGGCTACACCTTC. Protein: CATSRDVGAGRTNYGYTF.

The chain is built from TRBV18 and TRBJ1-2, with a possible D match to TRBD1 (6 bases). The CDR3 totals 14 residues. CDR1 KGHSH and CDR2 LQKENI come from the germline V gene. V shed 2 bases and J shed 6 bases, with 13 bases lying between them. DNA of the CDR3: TGTGCCAGCTCACCAGGGACAAGGGACAATGGCTACACCTTC. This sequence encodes CASSPGTRDNGYTF.

The CDR3 reads CASSPAEVPDTQYF. The CDR3 region has the DNA TGTGCCAGCAGCCCCGCTGAGGTGCCAGATACGCAGTATTTT. The chain couples TRBV6-5 to TRBJ2-3; D is undetermined. From germline, CDR1 is MNHEY and CDR2 SVGAGI. Trimming stripped 6 bases from V and 4 bases from J, with 14 bases between. The CDR3 runs to 14 residues.

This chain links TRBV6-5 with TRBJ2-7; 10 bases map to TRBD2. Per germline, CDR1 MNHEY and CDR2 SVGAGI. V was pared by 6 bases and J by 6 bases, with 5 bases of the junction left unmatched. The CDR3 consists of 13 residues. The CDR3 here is CASSQGLASEQYF. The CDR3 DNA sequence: TGTGCCAGCAGCCAGGGACTAGCGAGCGAGCAGTACTTC.

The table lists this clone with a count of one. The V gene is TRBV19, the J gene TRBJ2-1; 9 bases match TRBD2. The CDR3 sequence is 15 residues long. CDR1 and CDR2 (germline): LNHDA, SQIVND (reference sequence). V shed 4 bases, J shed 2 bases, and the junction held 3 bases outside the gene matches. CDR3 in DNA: TGTGCCAGTAGTACGACTAGCGGAACCTACAATGAGCAGTTCTTC. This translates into CASSTTSGTYNEQFF.

The CDR3 DNA follows: TGTGCCAGCAGAGTTACAAGTTCTAGCTCCTACGAGCAGTACTTC. This sequence encodes CASRVTSSSSYEQYF. This chain connects TRBV2 to TRBJ2-7; D gene ambiguous. V shed 6 bases and J shed 0 bases, with 15 bases lying between them. Per germline, CDR1 SNHLY and CDR2 FYNNEI. The CDR3 covers 15 residues.